This TCR beta chain was documented in a study of blood T cell repertoires in COVID-19. Study in general: Sample material is recorded as cDNA or gDNA derived from T cells, B-cell-depleted T cells, or PBMCs.

Clones were sequenced by immunoSEQ multiplex PCR, and TCRdb holds only the in-frame ones, with some missing. The top ten hold 1.8% of the sample, which has 400,000 to 500,000 clones, more than 75% seen once. V lost 3 bases and J lost 4, with 7 bases in between. This CDR3 is built from 12 residues. Germline CDR1 is KGHSH and CDR2 is LQKENI. This sequence joins TRBV18 and TRBJ2-7; D possibly corresponds to TRBD2 (6 bases). This clonotype was sampled from a woman aged 40 to 50 who had recovered from COVID-19. The sequencing input was PBMCs or T cells enriched from blood (not recorded which). The CDR3 reads CASSPAGYEQYF. For the CDR3, the DNA is TGTGCCAGCTCACCGGCGGGATACGAGCAGTACTTC.